A single sample gave rise to the 17 T cell receptor beta chains below, sequenced in a study of blood T cell repertoires in COVID-19. Using immunoSEQ multiplex PCR, the repertoire was profiled, and TCRdb retains in-frame clones only, with some absent. The sample holds over 50,000 clones, over 80% seen once. Sequences were obtained from peripheral blood. Source of these receptors: a woman in her fifties or sixties with active or convalescent COVID-19.

The chain joins TRBV27 to TRBJ2-7; 10 nucleotides line up with TRBD1. The germline V gene has CDR1 MNHEY and CDR2 SMNVEV (reference sequence). The CDR3 loop spans 14 amino acids. V was pared by 4 bases and J by 6 bases, with 6 bases of the junction left unmatched. In DNA, the CDR3 is TGTGCCAGCAGTTGGACAGGGGGTGGGGGCGAGCAGTACTTC. Translated, it gives CASSWTGGGGEQYF.

CDR3 protein: CASSLGQGNWEQYF. The CDR3 bases are TGTGCCAGCAGCCTGGGACAGGGGAATTGGGAGCAGTACTTC. This chain uses TRBV5-4 with TRBJ2-7; TRBD1 agrees at 10 bases. After removal of 4 bases from V and 7 bases from J, the junction contained 8 bases not matched to a gene. The CDR3 contains 14 residues. In germline, CDR1 is SGHNT, CDR2 YYREEE (reference sequence).

The chain joins TRBV25-1 to TRBJ2-3; 13 bases are shared with TRBD2. There are 16 residues in the CDR3. Germline V gene lookup returns CDR1 MGHDK and CDR2 SYGVNS. The trim removed 4 bases at V and 3 bases at J, leaving 4 bases unmatched. For the CDR3, the DNA is TGTGCCAGCAGTGGGACTAGCGGGAGAGATACAGATACGCAGTATTTT. Translating it yields CASSGTSGRDTDTQYF.

The CDR3 DNA follows: TGTGCCAGCAATACAGGGACCTACGAGCAGTACTTC. Translation: CASNTGTYEQYF. J is TRBJ2-7 and V is TRBV28; D is perhaps TRBD1 (6 bases). V lost 7 bases and J 2 bases, leaving 9 bases between the germline ends. Germline V gene lookup returns CDR1 MDHEN and CDR2 SYDVKM. The CDR3 sequence is 12 residues long. The full variable domain, in which reference TRBV28 and TRBJ2-7 provide the parts outside the CDR3, is DVKVTQSSRYLVKRTGEKVFLECVQDMDHENMFWYRQDPGLGLRLIYFSYDVKMKEKGDIPEGYSVSREKKERFSLILESASTNQTSMYLCASNTGTYEQYFGPGTRLTVT.

This clone has just a few counts. The chain couples TRBV5-6 to TRBJ1-3; TRBD1 matches 7 bases. J gave up 0 bases and V 5 bases, and 5 bases lay outside the gene matches. The CDR3 runs to 15 residues. The germline CDR1 and CDR2 sequences are SGHDT and YYEEEE. The DNA of the CDR3 is TGTGCCAGCAGGTCGGGACAGAACTCTGGAAACACCATATATTTT. Its protein product is CASRSGQNSGNTIYF. Variable domain in full (rest from reference TRBV5-6 and TRBJ1-3): DAGVTQSPTHLIKTRGQQVTLRCSPKSGHDTVSWYQQALGQGPQFIFQYYEEEERQRGNFPDRFSGHQFPNYSSELNVNALLLGDSALYLCASRSGQNSGNTIYFGEGSWLTVV.

The chain employs TRBV5-1 and TRBJ1-1, with TRBD1 identical over 8 bases. This CDR3 has 14 amino acids. The V segment lost 4 bases and the J segment 5 bases; nucleotides outside the gene matches: 7. Germline V lookup: CDR1 SGHRS, CDR2 YFSETQ. CDR3 bases: TGCGCCAGCAGCCTGCGGACAGGGCAAACTGAAGCTTTCTTT. This sequence encodes CASSLRTGQTEAFF.

The chain joins TRBV5-1 to TRBJ2-3; D gene ambiguous. V lost 4 bases, J lost 0 bases, and 12 bases lay in between. CDR1 and CDR2 (germline): SGHRS, YFSETQ. The CDR3 spans 15 residues. CDR3 sequence: CASSLQSSSTDTQYF. CDR3 coding DNA: TGCGCCAGCAGCCTTCAGTCATCTAGCACAGATACGCAGTATTTT.

The chain joins TRBV3-1 (or the pseudogene TRBV3-2) to TRBJ2-1, with TRBD2 identical over 7 bases. V trimming: 4 bases; J trimming: 7 bases; junction bases outside the gene matches: 7. Germline lookup yields CDR1 LGHDT and CDR2 YNNKEL (reference sequence). The CDR3 spans 14 residues. This CDR3 reads CASSRRLADNEQFF. In nucleotides, the CDR3 is TGTGCCAGCAGCCGACGACTAGCTGATAATGAGCAGTTCTTC.

V and J are TRBV4-2 and TRBJ1-2; 7 nucleotides align to TRBD1. The CDR3 sequence is 15 residues long. Trimming removed 0 bases from V and 2 bases from J; junction bases left unmatched: 3. The V gene's germline CDR1 is LGHNA and CDR2 YNFKEQ. The CDR3 DNA follows: TGTGCCAGCAGCCAAGAGATAGGGGGCAACTATGGCTACACCTTC. This encodes CASSQEIGGNYGYTF.

The chain links TRBV5-1 to TRBJ2-5; TRBD1 matches 11 bases. The CDR3 extends over 15 amino acids. CDR1 is SGHRS and CDR2 is YFSETQ in the germline V gene. V lost 1 base and J lost 6; bases outside the gene matches: 5. The CDR3 sequence: CASSLRTGGAKTQYF. CDR3 bases: TGCGCCAGCAGCTTGAGGACAGGGGGCGCGAAGACCCAGTACTTC. Variable domain in full (rest from reference TRBV5-1 and TRBJ2-5): KAGVTQTPRYLIKTRGQQVTLSCSPISGHRSVSWYQQTPGQGLQFLFEYFSETQRNKGNFPGRFSGRQFSNSRSEMNVSTLELGDSALYLCASSLRTGGAKTQYFGPGTRLLVL.

The chain uses TRBV14 and TRBJ2-1, with TRBD2 identical over 7 bases. The J segment lost 1 base and the V segment lost 5 bases, leaving 8 bases of the junction unmatched. The CDR3 has 16 residues. CDR1 is SGHDN, CDR2 FVKESK, per germline. The CDR3 coding sequence is TGTGCCAGCAGCGCCTCGGGACTACCGTCCTACAATGAGCAGTTCTTC. Protein: CASSASGLPSYNEQFF.

The chain combines TRBV30 with TRBJ1-6; 7 bases align to TRBD1. CDR1 and CDR2 from the germline V gene are GTSNPN and SVGIG (reference sequence). V lost 0 bases and J lost 6; bases outside the gene matches: 2. This CDR3 has 14 residues. The chain's CDR3 is CAWSVTGSNSPLHF. DNA for the CDR3: TGTGCCTGGAGTGTGACAGGGAGTAATTCACCCCTCCACTTT.

This chain uses TRBV7-9 with TRBJ1-5, with D possibly TRBD1 on 6 matching bases. This CDR3 region has 15 residues. V was pared by 4 bases and J by 1 base, with 11 bases between. The V gene's germline CDR1 is SEHNR and CDR2 FQNEAQ (reference sequence). CDR3 nucleotides: TGTGCCAGCAGCTACGGACAGACAAGCAATCAGCCCCAGCATTTT. Protein sequence: CASSYGQTSNQPQHF.

This rearrangement joins TRBV7-2 to TRBJ2-3, with a tentative D call TRBD2 (5 bases). V was cut by 5 bases and J by 8 bases, with 17 bases left in between. The CDR3 extends over 14 amino acids. The germline CDR1 and CDR2 sequences are SGHTA and FQGNSA. The CDR3 sequence is CASSPSLGTGTQYF. The CDR3 bases are TGTGCCAGCAGCCCTTCACTAGGTACGGGTACGCAGTATTTT.

J is TRBJ2-7 and V is TRBV10-3, with a weak D call TRBD2 (6 bases). This CDR3 region has 16 residues. CDR1 and CDR2 from the germline V gene are ENHRY and SYGVKD. V lost 3 bases, J lost 0 bases, and 15 bases lay in between. The CDR3 here is CAISDILASSSYEQYF. Here the CDR3 DNA reads TGTGCCATCAGTGATATACTAGCTTCAAGCTCCTACGAGCAGTACTTC.

This rearrangement joins TRBV5-1 to TRBJ2-2; 8 bases align to TRBD1. Germline values: CDR1 SGHRS, CDR2 YFSETQ. V shed 6 bases, J shed 4 bases, and the junction held 8 bases outside the gene matches. CDR3 length equals 15 residues. DNA for the CDR3: TGCGCCAGCACACTTCAGGGGGCGGGCACCGGGGAGCTGTTTTTT. It translates to CASTLQGAGTGELFF.

The rearrangement uses TRBV13 and TRBJ1-2; 9 bases match TRBD1. The trim removed 5 bases at V and 8 bases at J, leaving 12 bases unmatched. The CDR3 spans 15 residues. Looked up from germline, CDR1 is PRHDT and CDR2 is FYEKMQ (reference sequence). CDR3 in amino acids: CASSGRGTGKRGYTF. In nucleotides, the CDR3 is TGTGCCAGCAGCGGTAGGGGGACAGGGAAGAGAGGCTACACCTTC. Using reference TRBV13 and TRBJ1-2 for the parts outside the CDR3, the full variable domain is AAGVIQSPRHLIKEKRETATLKCYPIPRHDTVYWYQQGPGQDPQFLISFYEKMQSDKGSIPDRFSAQQFSDYHSELNMSSLELGDSALYFCASSGRGTGKRGYTFGSGTRLTVV.